This is a list of T cell receptor beta chains from one sample in a study of vaccination and CD4 T cells after COVID-19. Which antigens these TCRs recognize remains unknown. Via MiXCR, TCRdb re-called the PCR reads, giving one row per CDR3 protein. Of around 20,000 distinct CDR3 sequences in the sample, roughly two fifths were seen once. This specimen was CD4+ T cells from blood, cultured in vitro, taken before SARS-CoV-2 vaccination. The receptors were sampled from a human donor who had recovered from COVID-19. The CDR3 runs from the conserved cysteine through the conserved F or W. D genes are given only for firm matches. Only some rows state a clone size, as once, few, many or a class for expanded clones.

size: NA; V: TRBV15; J: TRBJ2-1; D: TRBD1; CDR3: CATSRGQGASYNEQFF; DNA: TGTGCCACCAGCAGAGGACAGGGGGCGTCCTACAATGAGCAGTTCTTC
size: NA; V: TRBV19; J: TRBJ2-5; D: NA; CDR3: CASSRGNKMYF; DNA: TGTGCCAGTAGTAGAGGTAACAAGATGTACTTC
size: NA; V: TRBV6-1; J: TRBJ1-5; D: TRBD1; CDR3: CASSADRGRQPQHF; DNA: TGTGCCAGCAGCGCCGACAGGGGAAGGCAGCCCCAGCATTTT
size: NA; V: TRBV6-1; J: TRBJ2-3; D: TRBD2; CDR3: CASHKAGLDTQYF; DNA: TGTGCCAGCCACAAAGCGGGGCTAGATACGCAGTATTTT
size: NA; V: TRBV20-1; J: TRBJ1-6; D: NA; CDR3: CSALAGTTDSPLHF; DNA: TGCAGTGCCCTAGCAGGCACTACAGATTCACCCCTCCACTTT
size: NA; V: TRBV6-1; J: TRBJ1-5; D: NA; CDR3: CASSPPEAPQHF; DNA: TGTGCCAGCAGTCCCCCAGAAGCTCCCCAGCATTTT
size: few; V: TRBV27; J: TRBJ1-1; D: NA; CDR3: CASSLRGNTEAFF; DNA: TGTGCCAGCAGTTTAAGGGGGAACACTGAAGCTTTCTTT
size: NA; V: TRBV6-1; J: TRBJ2-7; D: TRBD2; CDR3: CASSENNKMGLAGGIAREQYF; DNA: TGTGCCAGCAGTGAGAATAACAAGATGGGACTAGCGGGAGGGATAGCGAGAGAGCAGTACTTC
size: NA; V: TRBV24-1; J: TRBJ2-2; D: TRBD2; CDR3: CATSDSAGGPHTGELFF; DNA: TGTGCCACCAGTGATTCAGCGGGGGGGCCTCACACCGGGGAGCTGTTTTTT
size: NA; V: TRBV20-1; J: TRBJ2-1; D: NA; CDR3: CSARTSRAYNEQFF; DNA: TGCAGTGCTAGAACTAGCCGAGCCTACAATGAGCAGTTCTTC
size: NA; V: TRBV10-3; J: TRBJ1-1; D: NA; CDR3: CAISGPGVNTEAFF; DNA: TGTGCCATCAGTGGCCCGGGGGTGAACACTGAAGCTTTCTTT
size: NA; V: TRBV24-1; J: TRBJ2-2; D: TRBD2; CDR3: CATRLMTSGGLNTGELFF; DNA: TGTGCCACCAGGCTGATGACTAGCGGGGGATTGAACACCGGGGAGCTGTTTTTT
size: NA; V: TRBV27; J: TRBJ1-1; D: TRBD1; CDR3: CASSWYRGVVTEAFF; DNA: TGTGCCAGCAGTTGGTACAGGGGGGTGGTCACTGAAGCTTTCTTT
size: once; V: TRBV20-1; J: TRBJ2-1; D: NA; CDR3: CSARSHSYNEQFF; DNA: TGCAGTGCTAGATCACATTCCTACAATGAGCAGTTCTTC
size: few; V: TRBV11-3; J: TRBJ2-2; D: NA; CDR3: CASSFDTGELFF; DNA: TGTGCCAGCAGCTTTGACACCGGGGAGCTGTTTTTT
size: NA; V: TRBV6-1; J: TRBJ2-2; D: TRBD1; CDR3: CASSLSQEWDSTTGELFF; DNA: TGTGCCAGCAGCCTTAGTCAGGAGTGGGACAGCACCACCGGGGAGCTGTTTTTT
size: NA; V: TRBV6-8; J: TRBJ2-2; D: NA; CDR3: CASSSTGPAGELFF; DNA: TGTGCCAGCAGCTCTACTGGTCCTGCCGGGGAGCTGTTTTTT
size: NA; V: TRBV6-5; J: TRBJ1-1; D: NA; CDR3: CASSYSAVNTEAFF; DNA: TGTGCCAGCAGTTACTCGGCCGTGAACACTGAAGCTTTCTTT
size: NA; V: TRBV6-1; J: TRBJ2-5; D: NA; CDR3: CASSFFGETQYF; DNA: TGTGCCAGCAGCTTTTTTGGAGAGACCCAGTACTTC
size: NA; V: TRBV19; J: TRBJ2-5; D: TRBD2; CDR3: CASSKGLAVQETQYF; DNA: TGTGCCAGTAGTAAGGGACTAGCGGTCCAAGAGACCCAGTACTTC
size: few; V: TRBV5-1; J: TRBJ2-7; D: NA; CDR3: CASSFQGTSSYEQYF; DNA: TGCGCCAGCAGCTTTCAGGGGACGAGCTCCTACGAGCAGTACTTC
size: few; V: TRBV27; J: TRBJ1-6; D: NA; CDR3: CASSSRGPYNSPLHF; DNA: TGTGCCAGCAGTTCCAGGGGACCCTATAATTCACCCCTCCACTTT
size: NA; V: TRBV11-3; J: TRBJ1-2; D: NA; CDR3: CASSLTTFDTSYGYTF; DNA: TGTGCCAGCAGCCTCACCACATTTGATACGAGTTATGGCTACACCTTC
size: few; V: TRBV7-8; J: TRBJ1-6; D: TRBD1; CDR3: CASSRSDIGQGSWYSPLHF; DNA: TGTGCCAGCAGCCGATCGGATATAGGACAGGGCTCTTGGTATTCACCCCTCCACTTT
size: few; V: TRBV6-1; J: TRBJ1-3; D: NA; CDR3: CASSEQGGGNTIYF; DNA: TGTGCCAGCAGTGAACAGGGAGGAGGAAACACCATATATTTT
size: NA; V: TRBV28; J: TRBJ2-5; D: NA; CDR3: CASNLGISGEETQYF; DNA: TGTGCCAGCAACCTAGGAATTAGCGGAGAAGAGACCCAGTACTTC
size: NA; V: TRBV5-1; J: TRBJ2-1; D: TRBD2; CDR3: CASSLEPSGNIVNEQFF; DNA: TGCGCCAGCAGCTTGGAGCCTAGCGGGAATATCGTCAATGAGCAGTTCTTC
size: NA; V: TRBV7-2; J: TRBJ1-6; D: NA; CDR3: CASSLVTGGNSPLHF; DNA: TGTGCCAGCAGCTTAGTAACCGGGGGCAATTCACCCCTCCACTTT
size: NA; V: TRBV28; J: TRBJ1-5; D: NA; CDR3: CASRTPNQLNSNQPQHF; DNA: TGTGCCAGCAGGACCCCGAATCAGCTTAATAGCAATCAGCCCCAGCATTTT
size: NA; V: TRBV7-9; J: TRBJ2-7; D: TRBD1; CDR3: CASSSGQGDAREQYF; DNA: TGTGCCAGCAGCTCGGGACAGGGGGACGCCCGCGAGCAGTACTTC
size: few; V: TRBV30; J: TRBJ2-7; D: NA; CDR3: CALGTNYEQYF; DNA: TGTGCCCTTGGAACCAACTACGAGCAGTACTTC
size: NA; V: TRBV2; J: TRBJ2-3; D: NA; CDR3: CASSRDGEDTQYF; DNA: TGTGCCAGCAGCCGGGACGGGGAAGATACGCAGTATTTT
size: NA; V: TRBV7-2; J: TRBJ2-3; D: NA; CDR3: CASSLGLRDSTDTQYF; DNA: TGTGCCAGCAGCTTGGGTCTCAGGGACAGCACAGATACGCAGTATTTT
size: few; V: TRBV2; J: TRBJ1-5; D: NA; CDR3: CASSRSDLAPQHF; DNA: TGTGCCAGCAGTCGAAGTGATCTGGCGCCCCAGCATTTT
size: NA; V: TRBV7-2; J: TRBJ1-1; D: NA; CDR3: CASRPSGARTEAFF; DNA: TGTGCCAGCAGACCCTCGGGGGCTAGGACTGAAGCTTTCTTT
size: NA; V: TRBV11-3; J: TRBJ2-1; D: NA; CDR3: CASSSNRGYNEQFF; DNA: TGTGCCAGCAGCTCTAATAGGGGGTACAATGAGCAGTTCTTC
size: NA; V: TRBV10-3; J: TRBJ2-5; D: TRBD2; CDR3: CAISPGTSPRETQYF; DNA: TGTGCCATCAGTCCCGGGACTAGCCCCCGAGAGACCCAGTACTTC
size: NA; V: TRBV7-2; J: TRBJ1-3; D: TRBD1; CDR3: CASSSWTGSGNTIYF; DNA: TGTGCCAGCAGCTCCTGGACAGGTTCGGGAAACACCATATATTTT
size: few; V: TRBV20-1; J: TRBJ2-3; D: TRBD2; CDR3: CSVRRGGSTDTQYF; DNA: TGCAGTGTGAGGCGGGGGGGAAGCACAGATACGCAGTATTTT
size: NA; V: TRBV7-9; J: TRBJ1-5; D: TRBD1; CDR3: CASSLADHRDREGWSQPQHF; DNA: TGTGCCAGCAGCTTAGCGGACCACCGGGACAGGGAAGGATGGAGTCAGCCCCAGCATTTT
size: NA; V: TRBV20-1; J: TRBJ1-4; D: TRBD1; CDR3: CSARTGQGIEKLFF; DNA: TGCAGTGCTAGAACGGGACAGGGGATTGAAAAACTGTTTTTT
size: NA; V: TRBV10-3; J: TRBJ2-5; D: NA; CDR3: CAISDSTYSGETQYF; DNA: TGTGCCATCAGTGATTCGACTTATTCTGGGGAGACCCAGTACTTC
size: NA; V: TRBV20-1; J: TRBJ1-1; D: NA; CDR3: CSARLDNMNTEAFF; DNA: TGCAGTGCCCGACTAGACAACATGAACACTGAAGCTTTCTTT
size: NA; V: TRBV25-1; J: TRBJ2-2; D: TRBD2; CDR3: CASSETASGGELFF; DNA: TGTGCCAGCAGTGAAACCGCTAGCGGCGGGGAGCTGTTTTTT
size: NA; V: TRBV11-2; J: TRBJ2-3; D: TRBD2; CDR3: CASSWRGTSGRGDTQYF; DNA: TGTGCCAGCAGCTGGAGAGGGACTAGCGGGAGAGGTGATACGCAGTATTTT
size: NA; V: TRBV30; J: TRBJ1-2; D: NA; CDR3: CAWSVPGDGYTF; DNA: TGTGCCTGGAGTGTACCAGGGGATGGCTACACCTTC
size: few; V: TRBV19; J: TRBJ1-5; D: NA; CDR3: CASRAGDSNQPQHF; DNA: TGTGCCAGTAGGGCAGGAGATAGCAATCAGCCCCAGCATTTT
size: NA; V: TRBV6-1; J: TRBJ2-1; D: TRBD2; CDR3: CASSDSGLAGLRTYEQFF; DNA: TGTGCCAGCAGTGATAGCGGACTAGCGGGACTTCGGACCTATGAGCAGTTCTTC
size: NA; V: TRBV6-5; J: TRBJ2-6; D: NA; CDR3: CASSYSKNSGANVLTF; DNA: TGTGCCAGCAGTTACTCGAAGAACTCTGGGGCCAACGTCCTGACTTTC
size: few; V: TRBV6-1; J: TRBJ1-2; D: NA; CDR3: CASGQGEGYTF; DNA: TGTGCCAGCGGCCAGGGCGAAGGCTACACCTTC
size: once; V: TRBV7-2; J: TRBJ2-7; D: NA; CDR3: CASSLKGGRYEQYF; DNA: TGTGCCAGCAGCCTCAAGGGGGGCAGGTACGAGCAGTACTTC
size: NA; V: TRBV6-2/TRBV6-3; J: TRBJ1-2; D: NA; CDR3: CASRDYGYTF; DNA: TGTGCCAGCAGAGACTATGGCTACACCTTC